The 32 T cell receptor beta chains below all came from one sample that was sequenced in a study of OX40 agonist ivuxolimab in advanced cancers. The protocol was immunoSEQ multiplex PCR, while the TCRdb copy is restricted to in-frame clones and leaves out a portion. There are about 79,000 clones in the sample; roughly 94% occur only once, and around a tenth lies in the top ten. The sequencing used CD4+ or CD8+ T cells sorted from blood, collected in a trial of the OX40 agonist ivuxolimab. The receptors come from an adult with an advanced solid tumor such as melanoma, head and neck, liver or kidney cancer.

The V gene is TRBV19, the J gene TRBJ1-2; D might be TRBD1 (5 bases). V lost 6 bases to trimming and J lost 4 bases, with 18 bases between them. Germline loops: CDR1 LNHDA, CDR2 SQIVND (reference sequence). This CDR3 region has 15 residues. CDR3 DNA: TGTGCCAGTAGCTGGGGCTCGGCCGACTCCTATGGCTACACCTTC. It codes for CASSWGSADSYGYTF.

The V call is TRBV9, the J call TRBJ2-7; D might be TRBD1 (6 bases). Germline V gene lookup returns CDR1 SGDLS and CDR2 YYNGEE. The V gene lost 4 bases and the J gene lost 6 bases, with 14 bases spanning the gap. This CDR3 has 13 residues. CDR3 loop: CASSSNTGFEQYF. DNA for the CDR3: TGTGCCAGCAGCTCCAACACAGGGTTCGAGCAGTACTTC.

This chain connects TRBV6-5 to TRBJ1-4; D gene ambiguous. The ends were cut back, 7 bases at V and 0 bases at J, with 12 bases in the middle. The CDR3 covers 15 residues. Germline V CDR1 and CDR2: MNHEY, SVGAGI. The CDR3 protein is CASTTGFATNEKLFF. As DNA, the CDR3 is TGTGCCAGCACCACGGGGTTTGCAACTAATGAAAAACTGTTTTTT.

The rearrangement links TRBV27 to TRBJ2-4; TRBD1 matches 10 bases. Germline lookup yields CDR1 MNHEY and CDR2 SMNVEV (reference sequence). The V and J ends lost 5 bases and 6 bases, in that order; junction bases with no gene match: 4. This CDR3 contains 14 residues. In DNA, the CDR3 is TGTGCCAGCAGTCCCGGGACAGGGGTAAACATTCAGTACTTC. Its translation: CASSPGTGVNIQYF.

The chain has TRBV6-6 and TRBJ2-5; D unclear. Gene TRBJ2-7 matches the end of the DNA better, so the J call may be wrong. Germline V gene sequence: CDR1 MNHNY, CDR2 SVGAGI (reference sequence). The CDR3 consists of 11 residues. CDR3 in DNA: TGTGCCAGTGGGAAAACCTACGAGCAGTACTTC. Protein: CASGKTYEQYF.

This chain connects TRBV4-1 to TRBJ2-5, with TRBD1 as a possible D gene (6 bases). This CDR3 is 15 amino acids long. Germline CDR1 reads MGHRA; CDR2 reads YSYEKL. Trimming shortened V by 4 bases and J by 1 base, and 13 bases separated the two germline ends. The CDR3 sequence is CASSLLSGAQETQYF. The CDR3 nucleotides read TGCGCCAGCAGCCTCTTGTCAGGGGCCCAAGAGACCCAGTACTTC.

This clone appeared once. This chain links TRBV7-3 with TRBJ2-2; TRBD2 aligns across 9 bases. Germline CDR1 and CDR2: SGHTA and FQGTGA. CDR3 length: 16 amino acids. The ends lost 2 bases at V and 3 bases at J; junction bases unmatched: 4. The CDR3 sequence: CASSLPAGGHTGELFF. The CDR3 coding sequence is TGTGCCAGCAGCTTACCAGCGGGGGGACACACCGGGGAGCTGTTTTTT.

This clone was seen a single time. CDR3 nucleotides: TGTGCCAGGATGGGGAGCGGGACTTACAATGAGCAGTTCTTC. Its translation is CARMGSGTYNEQFF. The chain employs TRBV2 and TRBJ2-1; TRBD2 aligns across 7 bases. V trimming: 9 bases; J trimming: 4 bases; junction bases outside the gene matches: 9. The CDR3 is made up of 14 amino acids. Germline V CDR1 and CDR2: SNHLY, FYNNEI.

This chain uses TRBV11-2 with TRBJ2-7; D is ambiguous. Germline values: CDR1 SGHAT, CDR2 FQNNGV. The CDR3 consists of 14 residues. The V end lost 0 bases, the J end lost 7 bases, and 13 bases lay between the germline ends. CDR3 loop: CASSLEAAGAEQYF. The CDR3 bases are TGTGCCAGCAGCTTAGAGGCGGCAGGAGCAGAGCAGTACTTC.

The CDR3 nucleotides are TGTGCCAGCAGTTCCAGACAGGGGGCGATAGATACGCAGTATTTT. Translating it yields CASSSRQGAIDTQYF. This chain uses TRBV28 with TRBJ2-3; 10 bases are a match to TRBD1. The CDR3 has 15 residues. With V trimmed by 4 bases and J by 5 bases, 6 bases remained unmatched. Germline V gives CDR1 MDHEN, CDR2 SYDVKM.

In its sample, this clone was seen once. The chain employs TRBV4-2 and TRBJ2-7, with TRBD2 identical over 11 bases. The CDR3 extends over 15 amino acids. Germline CDR1 reads LGHNA; CDR2 reads YNFKEQ. The V and J ends lost 3 bases and 3 bases, in that order; junction bases with no gene match: 4. The CDR3 coding sequence is TGTGCCAGCAGCCAGCGGACTAGCGGGTACTACGAGCAGTACTTC. This translates into CASSQRTSGYYEQYF.

The chain is built from TRBV5-8 and TRBJ2-5; D assignment may be TRBD1 or TRBD2 (5 bases each). The CDR3 runs to 13 residues. Germline values: CDR1 SGHTS, CDR2 YDEGEE. Deletions cut 5 bases from V and 4 bases from J, with 12 bases between. The CDR3 DNA reads as TGTGCCAGCAGTTTTCGGGGCGTAGAGACCCAGTACTTC. Its translation is CASSFRGVETQYF.

The CDR3 DNA is TGTGCCAGCAGCTTGGATCGGACTAGCGGGATGGGAGAGCAGTACTTC. Translating it yields CASSLDRTSGMGEQYF. The rearrangement uses TRBV5-4 and TRBJ2-7; TRBD2 agrees at 12 bases. This CDR3 region has 16 residues. Losses at the gene ends were 0 bases for V and 7 bases for J; bases not matched to a gene: 8. Germline CDR1 SGHNT, CDR2 YYREEE (reference sequence).

This rearrangement joins TRBV19 to TRBJ1-4, with D perhaps matching TRBD1 (5 bases). Germline lookup yields CDR1 LNHDA and CDR2 SQIVND (reference sequence). The CDR3 sequence is 13 residues long. Trimming removed 10 bases at V and 5 bases at J, with 14 bases between. The CDR3 sequence is CATRDRENEKLFF. Here the CDR3 DNA reads TGTGCCACCCGGGACCGAGAAAATGAAAAACTGTTTTTT.

J is TRBJ1-2 and V is TRBV19; TRBD1 is a possible D gene (5 bases). Trimming removed 2 bases from V and 6 bases from J, with 10 bases in between. The germline CDR1 and CDR2 sequences are LNHDA and SQIVND (reference sequence). This CDR3 spans 13 amino acids. CDR3 in amino acids: CASSIMAGNGYTF. CDR3 DNA: TGTGCCAGTAGTATAATGGCAGGGAATGGCTACACCTTC.

This clone was counted between two and nine times. The chain uses TRBV6-6 and TRBJ1-6, with D hard to call. The CDR3 totals 12 residues. Trimming left V 2 bases short and J 11 bases short, with 7 bases between. The germline V gene has CDR1 MNHNY and CDR2 SVGAGI (reference sequence). Here the CDR3 reads CASSYEVAPLHF. In DNA, the CDR3 is TGTGCCAGCAGTTACGAGGTCGCACCCCTCCACTTT.

The chain combines TRBV5-1 with TRBJ2-5, with D perhaps being TRBD1 or TRBD2 (5 bases each). CDR1 is SGHRS and CDR2 is YFSETQ in the germline V gene. The CDR3 is 15 residues long. Trimming removed 4 bases from V and 4 bases from J, with 17 bases in between. In DNA, the CDR3 is TGCGCCAGCAGCCACCGGGACCAGGCCCGAGAGACCCAGTACTTC. This encodes CASSHRDQARETQYF.

The V and J genes are TRBV5-4 and TRBJ2-7; D is ambiguous. Trimming cost V 0 bases and J 2 bases, with 9 bases left between them. Germline loops: CDR1 SGHNT, CDR2 YYREEE (reference sequence). The CDR3 consists of 14 residues. The CDR3 DNA reads as TGTGCCAGCAGCTTGGAGGTAGGGCCCTACGAGCAGTACTTC. Amino acids: CASSLEVGPYEQYF.

The genes are TRBV28 and TRBJ2-5; tentatively, D is TRBD1 or TRBD2 (6 bases each). Deletions cut 6 bases from V and 6 bases from J, with 20 bases between. This CDR3 spans 15 amino acids. Germline V gene data show CDR1 as MDHEN and CDR2 as SYDVKM. The CDR3: CASSSLDGGLKTQYF. Written as DNA, the CDR3 is TGTGCCAGCAGCTCCTTGGACGGGGGCCTTAAGACCCAGTACTTC. The full variable domain, in which reference TRBV28 and TRBJ2-5 provide the parts outside the CDR3, is DVKVTQSSRYLVKRTGEKVFLECVQDMDHENMFWYRQDPGLGLRLIYFSYDVKMKEKGDIPEGYSVSREKKERFSLILESASTNQTSMYLCASSSLDGGLKTQYFGPGTRLLVL.

The J gene is TRBJ1-3, the V gene TRBV7-8; no clear D gene. The ends were cut back, 1 base at V and 4 bases at J, with 5 bases in the middle. Germline V gene lookup returns CDR1 SGHVS and CDR2 FQNEAQ. The CDR3 is made up of 13 amino acids. CDR3 DNA: TGTGCCAGCAGCTTAGGGTACGGAAACACCATATATTTT. Its protein is CASSLGYGNTIYF.

The chain employs TRBV28 and TRBJ1-5; D unresolved. The CDR3 has 14 residues. The germline gives CDR1 MDHEN, CDR2 SYDVKM. Trimming stripped 8 bases from V and 0 bases from J, with 11 bases between. CDR3 sequence reads: CASWGGYSNQPQHF. The CDR3 region has the DNA TGTGCCAGCTGGGGAGGCTATAGCAATCAGCCCCAGCATTTT.

As regards this clone: In the same sample, other DNA sequences code for this CDR3. This rearrangement joins TRBV21-1 to TRBJ2-7; the table names TRBD2, a call not compared with the DNA. TRBV21-1 is listed as a pseudogene. This CDR3 is 16 amino acids long. The CDR3 reads CASSMFSGRATYEQYF. The CDR3 nucleotides read TGTGCCAGCAGCATGTTCAGCGGGAGGGCAACCTACGAACAGTACTTC.

This clone appeared once. The rearrangement links TRBV6-4 to TRBJ2-5; 10 nucleotides match TRBD1. Trimming took 6 bases from V and 4 from J; bases not matched to a gene: 8. The CDR3 sequence is 15 residues long. Germline assignment: CDR1 MRHNA and CDR2 SNTAGT. DNA of the CDR3: TGTGCCAGCAGCGCGACAGGGGGCGAAGTAGAGACCCAGTACTTC. It is translated as CASSATGGEVETQYF.

V and J are TRBV28 and TRBJ1-1; TRBD1 matches 7 bases. The length of the CDR3 is 17 residues. Germline CDR1 and CDR2: MDHEN and SYDVKM. Trimming at V came to 5 bases and at J to 2 bases, leaving 14 bases not matched to a gene. CDR3 nucleotides: TGTGCCAGCAGTCCCGCCCCCTACAGGGGAGGAAACACTGAAGCTTTCTTT. Protein: CASSPAPYRGGNTEAFF.

This chain links TRBV7-2 with TRBJ1-2, with TRBD1 matching 11 bases. Germline CDR1 and CDR2: SGHTA and FQGNSA. The CDR3 is made up of 16 amino acids. With 1 base clipped from V and 0 bases from J, the junction kept 1 base outside the gene matches. In nucleotides, the CDR3 is TGTGCCAGCAGCTTAGGGACAGGGGGCACTAACTATGGCTACACCTTC. Protein product: CASSLGTGGTNYGYTF.

This clone appeared once. This chain connects TRBV14 to TRBJ2-1; 12 positions match TRBD2. Trimming took 4 bases from V and 8 from J; bases not matched to a gene: 12. This CDR3 is 17 amino acids long. Per the germline V gene, CDR1 is SGHDN and CDR2 is FVKESK. This CDR3 reads CASSPRLAGVSSDEQFF. Written as DNA, the CDR3 is TGTGCCAGCAGCCCCCGACTAGCGGGAGTATCTAGCGATGAGCAGTTCTTC.

J is TRBJ2-2 and V is TRBV11-2; D ambiguous. The CDR3 spans 12 residues. The ends were cut back, 5 bases at V and 6 bases at J, with 7 bases in the middle. The germline V gene encodes CDR1 SGHAT and CDR2 FQNNGV. CDR3 amino acids: CASSPHSGELFF. CDR3 DNA sequence: TGTGCCAGCAGCCCACACTCCGGGGAGCTGTTTTTT. The whole variable domain, filled in from reference TRBV11-2 and TRBJ2-2, reads EAGVAQSPRYKIIEKRQSVAFWCNPISGHATLYWYQQILGQGPKLLIQFQNNGVVDDSQLPKDRFSAERLKGVDSTLKIQPAKLEDSAVYLCASSPHSGELFFGEGSRLTVL.

The rearrangement joins TRBV7-8 to TRBJ1-1; D may be TRBD1 (5 bases). Per the germline V gene, CDR1 is SGHVS and CDR2 is FQNEAQ. V lost 1 base, J lost 1 base, and 16 bases lay in between. This CDR3 contains 17 residues. CDR3 DNA sequence: TGTGCCAGCAGCTTAGTGGGGCCCGTTCTATGGAACACTGAAGCTTTCTTT. Its protein is CASSLVGPVLWNTEAFF. The variable domain in full, completed from reference TRBV7-8 and TRBJ1-1, reads GAGVSQSPRYKVAKRGQDVALRCDPISGHVSLFWYQQALGQGPEFLTYFQNEAQLDKSGLPSDRFFAERPEGSVSTLKIQRTQQEDSAVYLCASSLVGPVLWNTEAFFGQGTRLTVV.

The chain employs TRBV15 and TRBJ2-5; TRBD1 matches 9 bases. CDR1 LNHNV and CDR2 YYDKDF come from the germline V gene (reference sequence). The CDR3 covers 12 residues. With 8 bases clipped from V and 6 bases from J, the junction kept 4 bases outside the gene matches. The CDR3 reads CATGGQGKTQYF. The CDR3 region has the DNA TGTGCCACCGGGGGACAGGGAAAGACCCAGTACTTC.

The rearrangement uses TRBV7-2 and TRBJ2-5; D is unresolved. CDR1 and CDR2 from the germline V gene are SGHTA and FQGNSA. V was clipped by 1 base and J by 3 bases, with 9 bases between them. This CDR3 is built from 14 residues. CDR3 amino acids: CASSLVSGEETQYF. The CDR3 region has the DNA TGTGCCAGCAGCTTAGTCTCTGGAGAAGAGACCCAGTACTTC.

The genes are TRBV5-4 and TRBJ1-4; D is undetermined. Germline V gene data show CDR1 as SGHNT and CDR2 as YYREEE (reference sequence). The CDR3 has 14 amino acids. V lost 0 bases to trimming and J lost 8 bases, with 11 bases between them. CDR3 nucleotides: TGTGCCAGCAGCTTGGATAGGGAAGACGAAAAACTGTTTTTT. Amino acids: CASSLDREDEKLFF.

The chain joins TRBV7-2 to TRBJ2-7, with 7 bases identical to TRBD1. Germline lookup yields CDR1 SGHTA and CDR2 FQGNSA. This CDR3 is built from 14 residues. Germline trimming cut 3 bases from V and 3 bases from J; bases unmatched to any gene: 5. This CDR3 reads CASSFPGTDYEQYF. The CDR3 nucleotides are TGTGCCAGCAGCTTTCCCGGGACAGACTACGAGCAGTACTTC. The whole variable domain, remainder taken from reference TRBV7-2 and TRBJ2-7, is GAGVSQSPSNKVTEKGKDVELRCDPISGHTALYWYRQSLGQGLEFLIYFQGNSAPDKSGLPSDRFSAERTGGSVSTLTIQRTQQEDSAVYLCASSFPGTDYEQYFGPGTRLTVT.